This T cell receptor (beta chain) was sequenced in a study of blood T cell repertoires in COVID-19. This table comes from immunoSEQ multiplex PCR, and its TCRdb copy is limited to in-frame clones, with some not included. Among some 87,000 clones listed, 80% to 90% were seen once. Sequenced input: peripheral blood. The receptor was derived from a human donor in a cohort sampled during active COVID-19.

Written as DNA, the CDR3 is TGTGCCAGCAGTGAATTCTCCGGCACTGAAGCTTTCTTT. As protein: CASSEFSGTEAFF. The gene calls are TRBV25-1 and TRBJ1-1; no firm D call. The CDR3 consists of 13 residues. CDR1 and CDR2 (germline): MGHDK, SYGVNS. Trimming cost V 1 base and J 4 bases, with 7 bases left between them. The full variable domain, with the rest looked up from reference TRBV25-1 and TRBJ1-1, is EADIYQTPRYLVIGTGKKITLECSQTMGHDKMYWYQQDPGMELHLIHYSYGVNSTEKGDLSSESTVSRIRTEHFPLTLESARPSHTSQYLCASSEFSGTEAFFGQGTRLTVV.